Sequencing of this T cell receptor beta chain was carried out in a study of OX40 agonist ivuxolimab in advanced cancers. The protocol was immunoSEQ multiplex PCR, while the TCRdb copy is restricted to in-frame clones and leaves out a portion. Among roughly 100,000 clones listed, about nine tenths were seen once. The CDR3 is 13 residues long. Germline V gives CDR1 MDHEN, CDR2 SYDVKM. With 4 bases clipped from V and 3 bases from J, the junction kept 2 bases outside the gene matches. The sample holds a few counts of this clone. The identical CDR3 is also encoded by other nucleotide sequences in the sample.

The receptor was isolated from an adult with an advanced solid tumor such as melanoma, head and neck, liver or kidney cancer. V usage is TRBV28 and J usage is TRBJ2-7; 8 bases are shared with TRBD1. Specimen: CD4+ or CD8+ T cells sorted from blood, collected in a trial of the OX40 agonist ivuxolimab. Here the CDR3 reads CASSSGQGYEQYF. As DNA, the CDR3 is TGTGCCAGCAGTTCTGGACAGGGCTACGAGCAGTACTTC.